This is a list of T cell receptor beta chains from one sample in a study of EBV T-cell therapy then PD-1 blockade in nasopharyngeal carcinoma. For these receptors, no antigen is known. Method: immunoSEQ multiplex PCR; TCRdb's copy keeps in-frame clones and lacks some. The data contain roughly 20,000 clones, 84% of them singletons. Sequences were derived from CD8+ T cells from blood, sampled at day 33 from a patient whose treatment included autologous EBV-specific T cells and nivolumab. These receptors were collected from a man aged 35 to 55 with nasopharyngeal carcinoma. CDR3s include the opening cysteine and the closing phenylalanine or tryptophan. A D gene is named only where the DNA matches it firmly. Clone size is stated in some rows and not others, as once, few, many or a class when expanded.

d_gene,j_gene,abundance,v_gene,CDR3aa,CDR3nt
-,TRBJ2-1,-,TRBV4-2,CASSPGRSGQLFETLAYNEQFF,TGTGCCAGCAGCCCAGGGAGATCGGGACAACTATTCGAAACCCTTGCCTACAATGAGCAGTTCTTC
-,TRBJ2-2,-,TRBV4-3,CASSQAAGTSTGELFF,TGCGCCAGCAGCCAAGCTGCCGGGACATCCACCGGGGAGCTGTTTTTT
TRBD2,TRBJ2-1,-,TRBV4-3,CASRRSGGTYNEQFF,TGCGCCAGCAGGCGATCGGGGGGGACCTACAATGAGCAGTTCTTC
TRBD1,TRBJ1-2,once,TRBV6-5,CASSLSPGTGLDGYTF,TGTGCCAGCAGTTTGAGTCCCGGGACAGGGTTGGATGGCTACACCTTC
TRBD2,TRBJ2-1,few,TRBV6-1,CASSEEVAGDNEQFF,TGTGCCAGCAGTGAAGAAGTAGCGGGGGACAATGAGCAGTTCTTC
TRBD1,TRBJ2-1,-,TRBV28,CASRDREYDDNEQFF,TGTGCCAGCAGGGACAGGGAATATGATGACAATGAGCAGTTCTTC
-,TRBJ2-2,-,TRBV9,CASTKVGTVGATGELFF,TGTGCCAGCACCAAAGTCGGGACCGTTGGGGCTACCGGGGAGCTGTTTTTT
-,TRBJ2-1,-,TRBV19,CASREAGTRSSYNEQFF,TGTGCCAGTAGAGAGGCCGGGACAAGAAGCTCCTACAATGAGCAGTTCTTC
-,TRBJ2-5,-,TRBV6-6,CASSSAGPEETQYF,TGTGCCAGCAGTTCCGCGGGACCCGAAGAGACCCAGTACTTC
-,TRBJ2-3,-,TRBV9,CASSVGKSASTDTQYF,TGTGCCAGCAGCGTAGGAAAGTCAGCGAGCACAGATACGCAGTATTTT
-,TRBJ1-5,few,TRBV7-9,CASSLEGQNQPQHF,TGTGCCAGCAGCTTAGAGGGACAAAATCAGCCCCAGCATTTT
TRBD2,TRBJ2-1,-,TRBV6-4,CASSDLASGSNEQFF,TGTGCCAGCAGTGACTTGGCTAGCGGGAGCAATGAGCAGTTCTTC
TRBD1,TRBJ2-7,-,TRBV7-2,CASSYRDRAYEQYF,TGTGCCAGCAGCTACCGGGACAGGGCCTACGAGCAGTACTTC
-,TRBJ1-2,once,TRBV2,CAREWAGGYTF,TGTGCCAGGGAATGGGCAGGGGGCTACACCTTC
-,TRBJ2-7,-,TRBV6-2/TRBV6-3,CASSPPLLRRHYEQYF,TGTGCCAGCAGTCCCCCCCTACTCCGCAGACACTACGAGCAGTACTTC
TRBD1,TRBJ2-7,-,TRBV9,CASSGTGLGEQYF,TGTGCCAGCAGCGGGACAGGGTTGGGAGAGCAGTACTTC
TRBD1,TRBJ1-6,-,TRBV4-1,CASSHPGQGTPLHF,TGCGCCAGCAGCCACCCGGGACAGGGCACACCCCTCCACTTT
-,TRBJ2-1,few,TRBV6-2/TRBV6-3,CASSSAESNEQFF,TGTGCCAGCAGTTCGGCAGAATCCAATGAACAGTTCTTC
TRBD1,TRBJ2-3,-,TRBV5-4,CASRGTVADTQYF,TGTGCCAGCAGAGGGACAGTAGCAGATACGCAGTATTTT
-,TRBJ1-4,-,TRBV27,CANPWQEDEKLFF,TGTGCCAACCCGTGGCAGGAGGATGAAAAACTGTTTTTT
-,TRBJ1-2,-,TRBV6-5,CASSLQGGGQGYTF,TGTGCCAGCAGTTTACAGGGAGGGGGTCAAGGCTACACCTTC
-,TRBJ1-4,once,TRBV5-1,CASSLGTSTNEKLFF,TGCGCCAGCAGCTTGGGGACTTCAACTAATGAAAAACTGTTTTTT
TRBD1,TRBJ1-6,-,TRBV9,CASSETGDTYNSPLHF,TGTGCCAGCAGCGAGACAGGGGATACCTATAATTCACCCCTCCACTTT
-,TRBJ2-1,-,TRBV11-2,CASSLEPAPNEQFF,TGTGCCAGCAGCTTAGAACCTGCACCCAATGAGCAGTTCTTC
TRBD1,TRBJ1-6,-,TRBV24-1,CATSDAGQGTNSPLHF,TGTGCCACCAGTGATGCGGGACAGGGGACCAATTCACCCCTCCACTTT
-,TRBJ1-2,once,TRBV4-3,CASSQYRASGYTF,TGCGCCAGCAGCCAATACAGGGCTAGTGGCTACACCTTC
-,TRBJ2-7,-,TRBV9,CASSVGLGVYEQYF,TGTGCCAGCAGCGTCGGACTTGGGGTCTACGAGCAGTACTTC
-,TRBJ2-7,-,TRBV6-5,CASSYGGGDYEQYF,TGTGCCAGCAGTTACGGCGGTGGTGACTACGAGCAGTACTTC
-,TRBJ2-3,-,TRBV4-2,CASSQVLLKDTQYF,TGTGCCAGCAGCCAAGTACTCCTGAAGGATACGCAGTATTTT
-,TRBJ2-7,once,TRBV12-3/TRBV12-4,CASVGEDYEQYF,TGTGCCAGCGTTGGGGAAGACTACGAGCAGTACTTC
-,TRBJ2-7,-,TRBV27,CASSLWGRGEQYF,TGTGCCAGCAGTTTATGGGGGCGCGGCGAGCAGTACTTC
TRBD1,TRBJ1-2,-,TRBV12-3/TRBV12-4,CASSLRQGGGYTF,TGTGCCAGCAGTTTGCGACAGGGAGGCGGCTACACCTTC
-,TRBJ1-1,-,TRBV2,CASSPPTARSTEAFF,TGTGCCAGCAGCCCCCCGACGGCCAGGTCCACTGAAGCTTTCTTT
-,TRBJ1-1,-,TRBV5-1,CASSYYGLAGGEAFF,TGCGCCAGCAGCTACTACGGACTAGCGGGGGGTGAAGCTTTCTTT
TRBD1,TRBJ1-2,-,TRBV27,CASSLLGQGAGNGYTF,TGTGCCAGCAGTCTACTAGGACAGGGGGCGGGAAATGGCTACACCTTC
-,TRBJ2-3,-,TRBV7-9,CASSLALVASTDTQYF,TGTGCCAGCAGCTTAGCGCTAGTAGCTAGCACAGATACGCAGTATTTT
TRBD1,TRBJ1-4,-,TRBV15,CATSGGTGALELFF,TGTGCCACCAGCGGCGGGACAGGGGCTCTAGAACTGTTTTTT
-,TRBJ2-2,-,TRBV4-3,CASSPPGGARAGELFF,TGCGCCAGCAGCCCCCCTGGAGGGGCGAGGGCCGGGGAGCTGTTTTTT
-,TRBJ2-2,few,TRBV7-6,CASSYSVGESTGELFF,TGTGCCAGCAGCTATAGCGTGGGGGAGAGCACCGGGGAGCTGTTTTTT
TRBD1,TRBJ2-7,once,TRBV4-1,CASSQVQGAKNEQYF,TGCGCCAGCAGCCAAGTCCAGGGGGCGAAGAACGAGCAGTACTTC
-,TRBJ1-2,once,TRBV7-9,CASSLETLGDYGYTF,TGTGCCAGCAGCTTAGAGACCCTAGGGGACTATGGCTACACCTTC
-,TRBJ1-2,-,TRBV30,CAWSVGGLNGYTF,TGTGCCTGGAGTGTAGGAGGGCTGAATGGCTACACCTTC
TRBD2,TRBJ2-7,-,TRBV27,CASSSSGGAWEQYF,TGTGCCAGCAGTTCAAGCGGGGGGGCCTGGGAGCAGTACTTC
-,TRBJ1-6,-,TRBV6-5,CASSKREFVSPLHF,TGTGCCAGCAGTAAGAGGGAGTTCGTCTCACCCCTCCACTTT
TRBD1,TRBJ1-3,-,TRBV14,CASSSLQGSGSGNTIYF,TGTGCCAGCAGCTCCCTACAGGGGAGCGGCTCTGGAAACACCATATATTTT
TRBD1,TRBJ1-2,-,TRBV9,CASSEGTAETNYGYTF,TGTGCCAGCAGCGAGGGGACAGCCGAAACTAACTATGGCTACACCTTC
TRBD2,TRBJ2-7,-,TRBV6-6,CASSYSWRGESHEQYF,TGTGCCAGCAGTTACTCGTGGCGGGGGGAAAGTCACGAGCAGTACTTC
TRBD2,TRBJ2-7,once,TRBV9,CASSPREGVEQYF,TGTGCCAGCAGCCCCCGGGAGGGGGTGGAGCAGTACTTC
TRBD2,TRBJ2-7,-,TRBV7-3,CASSPGAGDSYEQYF,TGTGCCAGCAGCCCCGGAGCGGGGGACTCCTACGAGCAGTACTTC
-,TRBJ2-7,-,TRBV5-6,CASSLAERAYEQYF,TGTGCCAGCAGCTTGGCCGAACGGGCCTACGAGCAGTACTTC
-,TRBJ2-1,-,TRBV15,CATSRDRGGRGAGNEQFF,TGTGCCACCAGCAGAGATCGGGGCGGAAGGGGCGCTGGTAATGAGCAGTTCTTC
-,TRBJ2-3,few,TRBV28,CASSFLSGTDTQYF,TGTGCCAGCAGTTTCCTCTCAGGCACAGATACGCAGTATTTT
-,TRBJ1-2,-,TRBV27,CASSLYPGNYGYTF,TGTGCCAGCAGTTTATACCCAGGGAACTATGGCTACACCTTC
-,TRBJ2-2,-,TRBV4-3,CASSQDWSGELFF,TGCGCCAGCAGCCAAGACTGGTCCGGGGAGCTGTTTTTT
-,TRBJ1-6,-,TRBV6-4,CASSDSRENSPLHF,TGTGCCAGCAGTGACTCACGGGAAAATTCACCCCTCCACTTT
-,TRBJ1-5,once,TRBV27,CASKGYSNQPQHF,TGTGCCAGCAAAGGCTATAGCAATCAGCCCCAGCATTTT
-,TRBJ1-1,-,TRBV25-1,CASSEFARLNTEAFF,TGTGCCAGCAGTGAATTCGCCAGATTGAACACTGAAGCTTTCTTT
-,TRBJ1-2,-,TRBV9,CASSANMGGYTF,TGTGCCAGCAGCGCCAACATGGGTGGCTACACCTTC
TRBD2,TRBJ2-7,-,TRBV6-5,CASSYTSGGAYEQYF,TGTGCCAGCAGTTACACTAGCGGGGGGGCCTACGAGCAGTACTTC